Listed below are T cell receptor beta chains from one sample, sequenced in a study of cytomegalovirus exposure and HLA in healthy donors. Here immunoSEQ multiplex PCR was the method, and the copy in TCRdb shows in-frame clones only, minus some. There are about 100,000 clones in the sample; 65% to 85% occur only once, and roughly 2% lies in the top ten. The sequencing input was PBMCs. The receptors were sampled from a young man in good health and CMV-seronegative. Each CDR3 is given with its conserved first and last residue. D genes are given only for firm matches. The size entry is marked missing in some rows and otherwise reads once, few, many or a size class.

j_call: TRBJ2-7
d_call: NA
clone_size: NA
v_call: TRBV9
cdr3_nt: TGTGCCAGCAGCGTAGGGCAGGGAACCTACGAGCAGTACTTC
cdr3_aa: CASSVGQGTYEQYF

j_call: TRBJ2-3
d_call: NA
clone_size: NA
v_call: TRBV5-1
cdr3_nt: TGCGCCAGCAGTCGCTTGACTGGTCTCAGCACAGATACGCAGTATTTT
cdr3_aa: CASSRLTGLSTDTQYF

j_call: TRBJ2-1
d_call: TRBD2
clone_size: NA
v_call: TRBV19
cdr3_nt: TGTGCCAGTAGTACTAACCACGGACTAGCGGCCAACAATGAGCAGTTCTTC
cdr3_aa: CASSTNHGLAANNEQFF

j_call: TRBJ2-7
d_call: TRBD1
clone_size: NA
v_call: TRBV5-4
cdr3_nt: TGTGCCAGCAGCTTGCCGCCCGGGACAGGAAGACCCTACGAGCAGTACTTC
cdr3_aa: CASSLPPGTGRPYEQYF

j_call: TRBJ1-1
d_call: TRBD1
clone_size: NA
v_call: TRBV19
cdr3_nt: TGTGCCTCAAAGGGTGGGGGACAGCCGTACTTT
cdr3_aa: CASKGGGQPYF

j_call: TRBJ2-1
d_call: NA
clone_size: NA
v_call: TRBV6-1
cdr3_nt: TGTGCCAGCAGTGTACAGGGAAGCTCCTACAATGAGCAGTTCTTC
cdr3_aa: CASSVQGSSYNEQFF

j_call: TRBJ1-2
d_call: NA
clone_size: NA
v_call: TRBV15
cdr3_nt: TGTGCCACCAGCAGAGTGGGAAAGAGGGATGGCTACACCTTC
cdr3_aa: CATSRVGKRDGYTF

j_call: TRBJ2-7
d_call: TRBD1
clone_size: NA
v_call: TRBV4-1
cdr3_nt: TGCGCCAGCAGCCCCGACCGGGACAGCATGGCAATTTACGAGCAGTACTTC
cdr3_aa: CASSPDRDSMAIYEQYF

j_call: TRBJ2-7
d_call: NA
clone_size: NA
v_call: TRBV4-2
cdr3_nt: TGTGCCAGCAGCCAAGTCGGCTACGAGCAGTACTTC
cdr3_aa: CASSQVGYEQYF

j_call: TRBJ2-7
d_call: NA
clone_size: NA
v_call: TRBV9
cdr3_nt: TGTGCCAGCAGCCCCGGGACTTCCTACGAGCAGTACTTC
cdr3_aa: CASSPGTSYEQYF

j_call: TRBJ2-5
d_call: NA
clone_size: few
v_call: TRBV4-1
cdr3_nt: TGCGCCAGCAGCCAAGTAAGGGGTGAGACCCAGTACTTC
cdr3_aa: CASSQVRGETQYF

j_call: TRBJ2-7
d_call: TRBD1
clone_size: NA
v_call: TRBV18
cdr3_nt: TGTGCCAGCTCACCTGGGACAGGGGGCACCTACGAGCAGTACTTC
cdr3_aa: CASSPGTGGTYEQYF

j_call: TRBJ2-5
d_call: TRBD1
clone_size: NA
v_call: TRBV9
cdr3_nt: TGTGCCAGCAGCCCACGGACAGGGGGTGTCGGGACCCAGTACTTC
cdr3_aa: CASSPRTGGVGTQYF

j_call: TRBJ2-5
d_call: NA
clone_size: NA
v_call: TRBV11-2
cdr3_nt: TGTGCCAGCAGCTTAGATGAGTCACGAACCCAGTACTTC
cdr3_aa: CASSLDESRTQYF

j_call: TRBJ1-1
d_call: NA
clone_size: NA
v_call: TRBV7-9
cdr3_nt: TGTGCCAGCAGCCACCCGACAGCCAAGCCGAACACTGAAGCTTTCTTT
cdr3_aa: CASSHPTAKPNTEAFF

j_call: TRBJ2-5
d_call: NA
clone_size: many
v_call: TRBV28
cdr3_nt: TGTGCCAGCAGTCAGAGACAGGACATACAAGAGACCCAGTACTTC
cdr3_aa: CASSQRQDIQETQYF

j_call: TRBJ1-2
d_call: TRBD1
clone_size: NA
v_call: TRBV19
cdr3_nt: TGTGCCAGCAAGACAGGGGAGAGGTGTGGCTACACCTTC
cdr3_aa: CASKTGERCGYTF

j_call: TRBJ2-1
d_call: NA
clone_size: NA
v_call: TRBV2
cdr3_nt: TGTGCCAGCAGAGCCCGACTAGGTCGGCAGTTCTTC
cdr3_aa: CASRARLGRQFF

j_call: TRBJ2-7
d_call: NA
clone_size: NA
v_call: TRBV2
cdr3_nt: TGTGCCAGCAACCGGGACGGGGGCTCCTACGAGCAGTACTTC
cdr3_aa: CASNRDGGSYEQYF

j_call: TRBJ1-2
d_call: TRBD1
clone_size: NA
v_call: TRBV6-5
cdr3_nt: TGTGCCAGCAGTTACGATCGGGACAGGAACTATGGCTACACCTTC
cdr3_aa: CASSYDRDRNYGYTF

j_call: TRBJ1-1
d_call: NA
clone_size: once
v_call: TRBV5-1
cdr3_nt: TGCGCCAGCGGGAGGGGACCGAACACTGAAGCTTTCTTT
cdr3_aa: CASGRGPNTEAFF

j_call: TRBJ2-5
d_call: NA
clone_size: NA
v_call: TRBV5-1
cdr3_nt: TGCGCCAGCAGCTCGGACCCGGGCGGAGGTACTATTGAGCAGTACTTC
cdr3_aa: CASSSDPGGGTIEQYF

j_call: TRBJ1-6
d_call: NA
clone_size: NA
v_call: TRBV4-3
cdr3_nt: TGCGCCAGCAGCCCCGGAGGACGGATGTATAATTCACCCCTCCACTTT
cdr3_aa: CASSPGGRMYNSPLHF

j_call: TRBJ1-5
d_call: NA
clone_size: NA
v_call: TRBV27
cdr3_nt: TGTGCCAGCAGTTTAAGGGGGGGCCAGGGTCATCAGCCCCAGCATTTT
cdr3_aa: CASSLRGGQGHQPQHF

j_call: TRBJ1-5
d_call: NA
clone_size: NA
v_call: TRBV18
cdr3_nt: TGTGCCAGCTCATCGACAGCATTCAATCAGCCCCAGCATTTT
cdr3_aa: CASSSTAFNQPQHF

j_call: TRBJ1-1
d_call: NA
clone_size: few
v_call: TRBV5-4
cdr3_nt: TGTGCCAGCAGCTTTGAGGTTCGGGACACTGAAGCTTTCTTT
cdr3_aa: CASSFEVRDTEAFF

j_call: TRBJ1-1
d_call: TRBD1
clone_size: few
v_call: TRBV5-1
cdr3_nt: TGCGCCAGCGGGCCGGCAGGGGGCGATTACACTGAAGCTTTCTTT
cdr3_aa: CASGPAGGDYTEAFF